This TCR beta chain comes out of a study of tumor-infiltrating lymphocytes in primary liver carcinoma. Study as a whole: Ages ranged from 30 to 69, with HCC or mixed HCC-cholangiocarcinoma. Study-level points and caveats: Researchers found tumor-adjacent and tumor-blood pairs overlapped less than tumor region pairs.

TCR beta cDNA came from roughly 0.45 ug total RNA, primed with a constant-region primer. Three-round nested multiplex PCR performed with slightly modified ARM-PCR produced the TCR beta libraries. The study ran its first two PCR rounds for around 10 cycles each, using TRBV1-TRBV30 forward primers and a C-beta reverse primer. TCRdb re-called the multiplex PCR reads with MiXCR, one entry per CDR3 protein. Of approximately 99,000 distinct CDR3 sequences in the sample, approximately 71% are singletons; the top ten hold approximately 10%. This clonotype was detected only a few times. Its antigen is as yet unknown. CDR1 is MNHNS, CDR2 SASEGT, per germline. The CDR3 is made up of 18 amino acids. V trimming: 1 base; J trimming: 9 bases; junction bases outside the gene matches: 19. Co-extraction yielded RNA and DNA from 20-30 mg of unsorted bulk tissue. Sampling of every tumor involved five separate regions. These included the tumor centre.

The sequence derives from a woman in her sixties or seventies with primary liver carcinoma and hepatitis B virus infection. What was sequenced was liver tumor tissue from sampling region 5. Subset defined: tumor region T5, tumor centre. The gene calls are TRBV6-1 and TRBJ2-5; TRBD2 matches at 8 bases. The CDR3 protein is CASSEDLGLALYQGAQYF. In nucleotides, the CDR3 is TGTGCCAGCAGTGAAGACCTTGGACTAGCCCTGTACCAAGGGGCCCAGTACTTC.